The 12 T cell receptor beta chains below were found in one sample sequenced in a study of shared clonotypes between healthy human individuals. The naive CD8 fraction comprised CD45RO-negative cells positively selected for CCR7 and excluded terminally differentiated effector memory CD45RA+ cells. Here immunoSEQ multiplex PCR was the method, and the copy in TCRdb shows in-frame clones only, minus some. The sample carries approximately 740,000 clones, nearly 95% recorded once. Sequenced material: naive CD8+ T cells sorted from blood. The source is a man younger than 40 in good health.

This clone showed up many times. The CDR3 protein is CASSQERDPIEAFF. CDR3 DNA sequence: TGCGCCAGCAGTCAAGAACGGGACCCGATTGAAGCTTTCTTT. This chain joins TRBV10-1 and TRBJ1-1; TRBD1 might be the D (5 bases). V was pared by 5 bases and J by 7 bases, with 17 bases between. This CDR3 is built from 14 residues. Germline values: CDR1 WNHNN, CDR2 SYGVQD (reference sequence).

This chain links TRBV14 with TRBJ2-2, with D hard to call. The germline V and J ends were trimmed by 0 bases and 1 base, with 18 bases remaining between them. The CDR3 spans 19 residues. CDR1 SGHDN and CDR2 FVKESK come from the germline V gene. The CDR3 coding sequence is TGTGCCAGCAGCCAAGAGGGTGAGGTAGCCCCTATGAACACCGGGGAGCTGTTTTTT. Protein product: CASSQEGEVAPMNTGELFF. The full variable domain, rest sourced from reference TRBV14 and TRBJ2-2, is EAGVTQFPSHSVIEKGQTVTLRCDPISGHDNLYWYRRVMGKEIKFLLHFVKESKQDESGMPNNRFLAERTGGTYSTLKVQPAELEDSGVYFCASSQEGEVAPMNTGELFFGEGSRLTVL.

The V call is TRBV4-3, the J call TRBJ2-3; 7 positions agree with TRBD1. This CDR3 region has 16 residues. The germline V gene encodes CDR1 LGHNA and CDR2 YSLEER. V dropped 0 bases and J dropped 3; count of bases not matched to a gene: 6. CDR3 coding DNA: TGCGCCAGCAGCCAAGATCGGACAGGAACAACAGATACGCAGTATTTT. Its protein product is CASSQDRTGTTDTQYF.

V gene TRBV7-6 combines with J gene TRBJ1-1; no reliable D call. Per the germline V gene, CDR1 is SGHVS and CDR2 is FNYEAQ. This CDR3 has 10 amino acids. The V gene lost 5 bases and the J gene lost 8 bases, with 6 bases spanning the gap. Here the CDR3 DNA reads TGTGCCAGCAGCCAAGACGAAGCTTTCTTT. Residues: CASSQDEAFF.

J is TRBJ2-5 and V is TRBV7-9, with 7 bases aligning to TRBD2. The germline V gene encodes CDR1 SEHNR and CDR2 FQNEAQ (reference sequence). This CDR3 has 14 residues. Trimming took 5 bases from V and 5 from J; bases not matched to a gene: 8. In DNA form, the CDR3 reads TGTGCCAGCAGCCCGCCAGGCGGGAGTGAGACCCAGTACTTC. Translating it yields CASSPPGGSETQYF.

This chain links TRBV5-4 with TRBJ2-1; 8 bases map to TRBD2. CDR1 is SGHNT, CDR2 YYREEE, per germline (reference sequence). Trimming at V came to 0 bases and at J to 7 bases, leaving 18 bases not matched to a gene. This CDR3 is built from 19 residues. CDR3 loop: CASSLGSGRVAVRRNEQFF. The CDR3 DNA reads as TGTGCCAGCAGCTTGGGAAGCGGGAGAGTTGCAGTGAGAAGGAATGAGCAGTTCTTC.

The chain links TRBV11-3 to TRBJ2-1, with TRBD2 identical over 8 bases. The CDR3 sequence is 17 residues long. In germline, CDR1 is SGHNT, CDR2 YENEEA. With V trimmed by 0 bases and J by 0 bases, 4 bases remained unmatched. The CDR3 spells CASSLDLAGSSYNEQFF. CDR3 in DNA: TGTGCCAGCAGCTTAGATTTAGCGGGGAGCTCCTACAATGAGCAGTTCTTC.

The J gene is TRBJ2-1, the V gene TRBV18; 8 bases agree with TRBD1. Germline assignment: CDR1 KGHSH and CDR2 LQKENI. The CDR3 extends over 18 amino acids. Unmatched junction bases numbered 12, after V lost 0 bases and J lost 5 bases. The CDR3 sequence is CASSPPGLDPGGHNEQFF. For the CDR3, the DNA is TGTGCCAGCTCACCACCGGGGTTGGACCCAGGGGGCCACAATGAGCAGTTCTTC.

V and J are TRBV29-1 and TRBJ1-3; no reliable D call. The CDR3 sequence is 17 residues long. Germline-derived CDR1 and CDR2 are SQVTM and ANQGSEA. V was cut by 7 bases and J by 0 bases, with 22 bases left in between. CDR3 sequence reads: CSAHEGNSYNSGNTIYF. CDR3 nucleotide sequence: TGCAGCGCTCATGAGGGTAACAGTTACAACTCTGGAAACACCATATATTTT.

J is TRBJ2-2 and V is TRBV9, with D possibly matching TRBD2 (5 bases). This CDR3 is built from 13 residues. The germline CDR1 and CDR2 sequences are SGDLS and YYNGEE. Deletions cut 4 bases from V and 6 bases from J, with 10 bases between. DNA for the CDR3: TGTGCCAGCAGCACGACGGGGTCCGGGGAGCTGTTTTTT. It specifies CASSTTGSGELFF.

The chain couples TRBV9 to TRBJ2-6, with D unresolved. V lost 6 bases to trimming and J lost 4 bases, with 14 bases between them. The CDR3 length is 15 residues. The germline V gene encodes CDR1 SGDLS and CDR2 YYNGEE. Here the CDR3 DNA reads TGTGCCAGCACCACTTACCCCTCCGGGGCCAACGTCCTGACTTTC. It encodes CASTTYPSGANVLTF.

This clone was picked up a small number of times. The chain carries TRBV5-4 and TRBJ2-2; D remains unclear. The CDR3 has 12 amino acids. V gave up 7 bases and J gave up 1 base, with 5 bases separating them. Per germline, CDR1 SGHNT and CDR2 YYREEE (reference sequence). The CDR3 sequence is CASALNTGELFF. DNA of the CDR3: TGTGCCAGCGCCCTGAACACCGGGGAGCTGTTTTTT.